This is a list of T cell receptor beta chains from one sample in a study of cytomegalovirus exposure and HLA in healthy donors. The table came from immunoSEQ multiplex PCR; TCRdb's copy has only in-frame clones and leaves some out. The data contain 100,000 to 130,000 clones, approximately 79% of them singletons. The specimen sequenced was PBMCs. These receptors were taken from a woman between 40 and 50 years old in good health and CMV-seropositive. Each CDR3 is given with its conserved first and last residue. Fields, in order: D gene, J gene, V gene, clone size, CDR3 DNA, CDR3 protein. D genes are given only for firm matches. Expanded clones get a size class; other rows say once, few or many, or leave the size out.

>NA|TRBJ1-2|TRBV30|NA
TGTGCCTGGAGCCGGACAACTACTACAGGCTACACCTTC
CAWSRTTTTGYTF
>TRBD1|TRBJ2-7|TRBV7-2|NA
TGTGCCAGCAGCTTAAGGGACAGGGAGAGTTTAGTCTACGAGCAGTACTTC
CASSLRDRESLVYEQYF
>TRBD1|TRBJ1-1|TRBV9|NA
TGTGCCAGCAGCGTAGAGGGGGCGAACACTGAAGCTTTCTTT
CASSVEGANTEAFF
>TRBD2|TRBJ2-3|TRBV28|NA
TGTGCCAGCGGGCTAGCGGATAGCACAGATACGCAGTATTTT
CASGLADSTDTQYF
>NA|TRBJ2-1|TRBV29-1|NA
TGCAGCGTTGACACCATACAGAACAATGAGCAGTTCTTC
CSVDTIQNNEQFF
>NA|TRBJ2-1|TRBV7-8|NA
TGTGCCAGCAGCTTGAGCGTCAGCTCCTACAATGAGCAGTTCTTC
CASSLSVSSYNEQFF
>TRBD1|TRBJ1-1|TRBV6-5|NA
TGTGCCAGCAGTTATCTTAAAACAGGGGGTCACACTGAAGCTTTCTTT
CASSYLKTGGHTEAFF
>NA|TRBJ1-5|TRBV12-5|NA
TGTGCTAGTGGTTTGGACAGTCGGCCCCAGCATTTT
CASGLDSRPQHF
>TRBD1|TRBJ2-2|TRBV6-1|NA
TGTGCCAGCGACAGGGTTGGTGACACCGGGGAGCTGTTTTTT
CASDRVGDTGELFF
>NA|TRBJ1-2|TRBV30|few
TGTGCCTGGACTCAGGGCCCGTTAATTTTCACCTTC
CAWTQGPLIFTF
>NA|TRBJ2-2|TRBV10-3|NA
TGTGCCATCACGCCTGGGCAGCCAAACACCGGGGAGCTGTTTTTT
CAITPGQPNTGELFF
>TRBD1|TRBJ2-7|TRBV6-1|NA
TGTGCCAGCAGTGGCAGAGGGACAGGGAATAACGAGCAGTACTTC
CASSGRGTGNNEQYF
>NA|TRBJ1-5|TRBV19|NA
TGTGCCAGTACAACGAGAAATCAGCCCCAGCATTTT
CASTTRNQPQHF
>TRBD2|TRBJ2-5|TRBV30|NA
TGTGCCTGGAGTGCCTTTGGGCGGGGGGGTCCTGTGGTTCGGACCCAGTACTTC
CAWSAFGRGGPVVRTQYF